The rows below give T cell receptor beta chains drawn from one sample of a study of T cells after yellow fever vaccination. A single record per CDR3 protein comes from TCRdb applying MiXCR to the 5' RACE reads. The sample carries about 630,000 distinct CDR3 sequences, 9% to 15% recorded once. The sample consisted of PBMCs, taken on the day of the yellow fever booster vaccination. These receptors came from a man aged 25 to 40 who received the YFV17D yellow fever vaccine. The CDR3 runs from the conserved cysteine through the conserved F or W. A D gene is named only where the DNA matches it firmly. Clone size is not always given. Where it is, it says once, few, many or a class for expanded clones.

abundance: few
v_gene: TRBV5-6
d_gene: TRBD2
j_gene: TRBJ2-3
CDR3nt: TGTGCCAGCAGCTTTCTCCAACTAGCGGGATTGACAGATACGCAGTATTTT
CDR3aa: CASSFLQLAGLTDTQYF

abundance: -
v_gene: TRBV3-1
d_gene: TRBD2
j_gene: TRBJ2-7
CDR3nt: TGTGCCAGCAGCCAAGTTCCAGCGGGAGGGCACGACGAGCAGTACTTC
CDR3aa: CASSQVPAGGHDEQYF

abundance: many
v_gene: TRBV6-6
d_gene: -
j_gene: TRBJ2-7
CDR3nt: TGTGCCAGCGAAGCGCCCTACGAGCAGTACTTC
CDR3aa: CASEAPYEQYF

abundance: few
v_gene: TRBV4-2
d_gene: -
j_gene: TRBJ2-1
CDR3nt: TGTGCCAGCAGCCAAGATGCCGTGCCACACAATGAGCAGTTCTTC
CDR3aa: CASSQDAVPHNEQFF

abundance: few
v_gene: TRBV3-1
d_gene: -
j_gene: TRBJ2-1
CDR3nt: TGTGCCAGCAGCCAACTGCTCGATGAGCGGTTCTTC
CDR3aa: CASSQLLDERFF

abundance: many
v_gene: TRBV5-5
d_gene: -
j_gene: TRBJ2-6
CDR3nt: TGTGCCAGCAGCTTCGGGGACCCTAGTTCCTCTGGGGCCAACGTCCTGACTTTC
CDR3aa: CASSFGDPSSSGANVLTF

abundance: few
v_gene: TRBV4-3
d_gene: -
j_gene: TRBJ2-7
CDR3nt: TGCGCCAGCAGCCAAGATATCTCCTACGAGCAGTACTTC
CDR3aa: CASSQDISYEQYF

abundance: -
v_gene: TRBV6-1
d_gene: -
j_gene: TRBJ2-5
CDR3nt: TGTGCCAGCAGTGAACCGGGGACCCAAGAGACCCAGTACTTC
CDR3aa: CASSEPGTQETQYF

abundance: few
v_gene: TRBV27
d_gene: -
j_gene: TRBJ2-7
CDR3nt: TGTGCCAGCAGATGGGGGGGGGCGTTCTACGAGCAGTACTTC
CDR3aa: CASRWGGAFYEQYF

abundance: -
v_gene: TRBV11-2
d_gene: -
j_gene: TRBJ2-7
CDR3nt: TGTGCCAGCAGCTTAGAGTTCACAGAAGGATACGAGCAGTACTTC
CDR3aa: CASSLEFTEGYEQYF

abundance: many
v_gene: TRBV5-4
d_gene: -
j_gene: TRBJ2-1
CDR3nt: TGTGCCAGCAGCTTCAGGGGTGGCAATGAGCAGTTCTTC
CDR3aa: CASSFRGGNEQFF

abundance: -
v_gene: TRBV5-6
d_gene: TRBD2
j_gene: TRBJ2-1
CDR3nt: TGTGCCAGCAGCTATACTAGCGCCCGGGGTGAGCAGTTCTTC
CDR3aa: CASSYTSARGEQFF

abundance: -
v_gene: TRBV6-1
d_gene: -
j_gene: TRBJ2-3
CDR3nt: TGTGCCAGCACCACCGGAGGGCCAAACACAGATACGCAGTATTTT
CDR3aa: CASTTGGPNTDTQYF

abundance: -
v_gene: TRBV20-1
d_gene: -
j_gene: TRBJ1-1
CDR3nt: TGCAGTGCTAGTAAGGGGGTAAGCACTGAAGCTTTCTTT
CDR3aa: CSASKGVSTEAFF

abundance: few
v_gene: TRBV6-2/TRBV6-3
d_gene: -
j_gene: TRBJ2-2
CDR3nt: TGTGCCAGCATCCAGGCCCTATTCACCGGGGAGCTGTTTTTT
CDR3aa: CASIQALFTGELFF

abundance: few
v_gene: TRBV20-1
d_gene: -
j_gene: TRBJ2-7
CDR3nt: TGCAGTGCTAGTCCCGGGAGTCAGAGAGGGGAGCAGTACTTC
CDR3aa: CSASPGSQRGEQYF

abundance: few
v_gene: TRBV6-6
d_gene: -
j_gene: TRBJ1-1
CDR3nt: TGTGCCGCTTCGCCCGGGGCTGAAGCTTTCTTT
CDR3aa: CAASPGAEAFF

abundance: -
v_gene: TRBV29-1
d_gene: TRBD1
j_gene: TRBJ2-3
CDR3nt: TGCAGCGTACTGACAGGGGGCGAAATGGATACGCAGTATTTT
CDR3aa: CSVLTGGEMDTQYF

abundance: few
v_gene: TRBV11-2
d_gene: -
j_gene: TRBJ2-1
CDR3nt: TGTGCCAGCAGTCGGTCGAGGAACAATGAGCAGTTCTTC
CDR3aa: CASSRSRNNEQFF

abundance: -
v_gene: TRBV5-1
d_gene: -
j_gene: TRBJ2-7
CDR3nt: TGCGCCAGCAGCTTGGATGGCGGGGTCTACGAGCAGTACTTC
CDR3aa: CASSLDGGVYEQYF

abundance: once
v_gene: TRBV30
d_gene: TRBD1
j_gene: TRBJ1-3
CDR3nt: TGTGCCTGGAGTCGACAGGGTGCGGGCGGAAACACCATATATTTT
CDR3aa: CAWSRQGAGGNTIYF

abundance: -
v_gene: TRBV7-2
d_gene: -
j_gene: TRBJ2-5
CDR3nt: TGTGCCAGCAGCTTAGATTATAGGGCTAAGACCCAGTACTTC
CDR3aa: CASSLDYRAKTQYF

abundance: few
v_gene: TRBV7-9
d_gene: -
j_gene: TRBJ2-1
CDR3nt: TGTGCCAGCAGCCCCGACCACAATGAGCAGTTCTTC
CDR3aa: CASSPDHNEQFF

abundance: -
v_gene: TRBV20-1
d_gene: -
j_gene: TRBJ2-3
CDR3nt: TGCAGTGCTAGGCCCCCCGGGGGCCAGAGGGAGGGTCGAATGGATACGCAGTATTTT
CDR3aa: CSARPPGGQREGRMDTQYF

abundance: many
v_gene: TRBV12-3/TRBV12-4
d_gene: -
j_gene: TRBJ1-6
CDR3nt: TGTGCCAGCAGTTTACGTCAGGGAGATTCACCCCTCCACTTT
CDR3aa: CASSLRQGDSPLHF

abundance: -
v_gene: TRBV29-1
d_gene: -
j_gene: TRBJ1-3
CDR3nt: TGCAGCGTTGAAGTTTGGCAGAACACTGGAAACACCATATATTTT
CDR3aa: CSVEVWQNTGNTIYF

abundance: few
v_gene: TRBV20-1
d_gene: TRBD2
j_gene: TRBJ2-3
CDR3nt: TGCAGTGCCTTGGTTGCCTCTAGCGGTAGCACAGATACGCAGTATTTT
CDR3aa: CSALVASSGSTDTQYF

abundance: -
v_gene: TRBV12-3/TRBV12-4
d_gene: -
j_gene: TRBJ1-2
CDR3nt: TGTGCCAGCAGTTCCCTCCTTCCACGGGACTCTAACTATGGCTACACCTTC
CDR3aa: CASSSLLPRDSNYGYTF

abundance: -
v_gene: TRBV25-1
d_gene: -
j_gene: TRBJ1-6
CDR3nt: TGTGCCAGCTCCCCAACAGGGTATTCACCCCTCCACTTT
CDR3aa: CASSPTGYSPLHF

abundance: few
v_gene: TRBV20-1
d_gene: -
j_gene: TRBJ2-3
CDR3nt: TGCAGTGCTAGTTTACGGGAGTTGACAGATACGCAGTATTTT
CDR3aa: CSASLRELTDTQYF

abundance: few
v_gene: TRBV23-1
d_gene: -
j_gene: TRBJ1-4
CDR3nt: TGCGCCAGCAGTCAATCCGCTGGAGAGAATGCAACTAATGAAAAACTGTTTTTT
CDR3aa: CASSQSAGENATNEKLFF

abundance: many
v_gene: TRBV7-2
d_gene: -
j_gene: TRBJ2-1
CDR3nt: TGTGCCAGCAGCTTACGGTCTAATGAGCAGTTCTTC
CDR3aa: CASSLRSNEQFF